Shown below are 20 T cell receptor beta chains from a single sample sequenced in a study of blood T cells in healthy people across ages. Through a sample-barcoded 5' primer and a J-beta primer mix, a second PCR was run for 7 to 11 cycles. TCRdb re-called the 5' RACE reads through MiXCR, storing one row per CDR3 protein. This sample has around 1,800,000 distinct CDR3 sequences, with roughly two fifths found just once. Sequences were obtained from blood. These receptors were taken from a human donor in good health.

The rearrangement joins TRBV3-1 to TRBJ2-1; D perhaps matches TRBD2 (5 bases). V shed 1 base and J shed 8 bases, with 21 bases lying between them. CDR3 size: 17 residues. Germline loops: CDR1 LGHDT, CDR2 YNNKEL (reference sequence). CDR3 DNA sequence: TGTGCCAGCAGCCAAGCGGGGTCGGCTATAGGGTGGGATGAGCAGTTCTTC. Amino acids: CASSQAGSAIGWDEQFF.

This clonotype was found a few times. The chain links TRBV29-1 to TRBJ1-1; tentative D call: TRBD1 (5 bases). CDR1 and CDR2 (germline): SQVTM, ANQGSEA. With 4 bases removed from V and 7 bases from J, the gap between germline ends came to 7 bases. CDR3 length equals 10 residues. DNA of the CDR3: TGCAGCGTTGCAGACAGTGAAGCTTTCTTT. This translates into CSVADSEAFF. Full variable domain (remainder filled in from reference TRBV29-1 and TRBJ1-1): SAVISQKPSRDICQRGTSLTIQCQVDSQVTMMFWYRQQPGQSLTLIATANQGSEATYESGFVIDKFPISRPNLTFSTLTVSNMSPEDSSIYLCSVADSEAFFGQGTRLTVV.

V is TRBV20-1 and J is TRBJ2-7; D possibly corresponds to TRBD1 (6 bases). The V and J ends lost 6 bases and 3 bases respectively, with 18 bases between them. The CDR3 contains 14 residues. Germline CDR1 reads DFQATT; CDR2 reads SNEGSKA (reference sequence). CDR3: CSAILGQTFYEQYF. The CDR3 DNA is TGCAGTGCAATCCTAGGACAGACTTTCTACGAGCAGTACTTC.

In its sample, this clonotype was seen once. J is TRBJ2-1 and V is TRBV2, with D uncertain. The CDR3 runs to 13 residues. V was shortened by 4 bases and J by 5 bases, with 9 bases between the two germline ends. CDR1 SNHLY and CDR2 FYNNEI come from the germline V gene. CDR3: CASSGETHNEQFF. The DNA of the CDR3 is TGTGCCAGCAGTGGGGAAACTCACAATGAGCAGTTCTTC.

A few counts support this clonotype. V usage is TRBV9 and J usage is TRBJ1-2; D unclear. Trimming pared 5 bases from V and 6 bases from J, leaving 11 bases between. Germline CDR1 reads SGDLS; CDR2 reads YYNGEE. This CDR3 has 12 residues. In nucleotides, the CDR3 is TGTGCCAGCAGGGCCGCGGATGATGGCTACACCTTC. Its translation: CASRAADDGYTF.

This clonotype was seen a handful of times. The chain carries TRBV29-1 and TRBJ1-4, with 8 bases fitting TRBD1. This CDR3 is built from 14 residues. J was trimmed by 7 bases and V by 4 bases; bases with no gene match: 8. Per germline, CDR1 SQVTM and CDR2 ANQGSEA. The CDR3 DNA follows: TGCAGCGTTGCTCTGACAGGGGACTTTGAAAAACTGTTTTTT. Its protein product is CSVALTGDFEKLFF.

The CDR3 DNA reads as TGTGCCAGCACCCTAGGATATGAGCAGTTCTTC. Its protein is CASTLGYEQFF. The chain combines TRBV7-8 with TRBJ2-1, with D uncertain. Germline CDR1 reads SGHVS; CDR2 reads FQNEAQ. The CDR3 sequence is 11 residues long. V was pared by 7 bases and J by 8 bases, with 9 bases between.

This clonotype came up a few times. The chain couples TRBV7-6 to TRBJ1-1; D not resolved. Germline V CDR1 and CDR2: SGHVS, FNYEAQ. There are 13 residues in the CDR3. V was clipped by 5 bases and J by 1 base, with 8 bases between them. The CDR3 loop reads CASSVVPNTEAFF. As DNA, the CDR3 is TGTGCCAGCAGCGTAGTCCCGAACACTGAAGCTTTCTTT.

DNA for the CDR3: TGCGCCAGCAGCCTAACAGGGGGCCTCGACAATGAGCAGTTCTTC. Its translation is CASSLTGGLDNEQFF. The V call is TRBV5-1, the J call TRBJ2-1, with TRBD1 matching over 9 bases. V dropped 4 bases and J dropped 5; count of bases not matched to a gene: 7. Germline loops: CDR1 SGHRS, CDR2 YFSETQ. CDR3 length equals 15 residues.

V is TRBV4-1 and J is TRBJ2-3; D call uncertain. The length of the CDR3 is 15 residues. The germline V gene encodes CDR1 MGHRA and CDR2 YSYEKL. Trimming removed 4 bases at V and 3 bases at J, with 14 bases between. Written as DNA, the CDR3 is TGCGCCAGCAGCCTTTTAGTGGCCATGACAGATACGCAGTATTTT. Protein product: CASSLLVAMTDTQYF.

The table lists this clonotype with a few counts. This CDR3 is CSVRWDHSSTDTQYF. The CDR3 coding sequence is TGCAGCGTGAGATGGGACCACTCTAGCACAGATACGCAGTATTTT. The gene calls are TRBV29-1 and TRBJ2-3, with D tentatively TRBD1 or TRBD2 (5 bases each). Germline CDR1 reads SQVTM; CDR2 reads ANQGSEA. The germline V and J ends were trimmed by 6 bases and 0 bases, with 16 bases remaining between them. The CDR3 spans 15 residues.

This clonotype has just a few counts. The chain is built from TRBV7-2 and TRBJ2-7; a possible D gene is TRBD1 (5 bases). V lost 1 base, J lost 3 bases, and 10 bases lay in between. CDR1 SGHTA and CDR2 FQGNSA come from the germline V gene. There are 14 residues in the CDR3. The CDR3 sequence: CASSLGNRIYEQYF. The CDR3, as DNA: TGTGCCAGCAGCTTAGGGAACAGGATCTACGAGCAGTACTTC.

This chain connects TRBV10-3 to TRBJ1-2, with a possible D match to TRBD1 (6 bases). Trimming took 8 bases from V and 3 from J, leaving 13 bases between them. Germline CDR1 and CDR2: ENHRY and SYGVKD. The CDR3 is made up of 13 amino acids. The CDR3 region has the DNA TGTGCCATCGGTGGACAGCAGTACTATGGCTACACCTTC. Its translation: CAIGGQQYYGYTF.

This clonotype was observed a few times. One end of the junction is discordant with germline, which a read error may explain. J is TRBJ2-7 and V is TRBV20-1; no definite D call. The germline V gene encodes CDR1 DFQATT and CDR2 SNEGSKA (reference sequence). This CDR3 is 14 amino acids long. The CDR3 protein is CSARDPRLTYEQYF. Written as DNA, the CDR3 is TGTAGTGCTAGAGATCCGAGACTTACCTACGAGCAGTACTTC.

This clonotype was seen a few times. The chain couples TRBV4-2 to TRBJ2-7, with D maybe TRBD2 (6 bases). The DNA end is more similar to TRBJ2-5, so the J call may be wrong. The CDR3 is made up of 15 amino acids. Germline V gene lookup returns CDR1 LGHNA and CDR2 YNFKEQ. The CDR3 protein is CASTYQRGDQETQYF. CDR3 nucleotide sequence: TGTGCCAGCACCTATCAGCGCGGGGACCAAGAGACCCAGTACTTC.

This chain connects TRBV12-3 or TRBV12-4 to TRBJ1-2; 8 nucleotides line up with TRBD1. The CDR3 consists of 14 residues. V dropped 4 bases and J dropped 3; count of bases not matched to a gene: 4. CDR3 coding DNA: TGTGCCAGCAGTTCGGGACAGGAGGACTATGGCTACACCTTC. It encodes CASSSGQEDYGYTF.

The chain uses TRBV7-2 and TRBJ2-4; TRBD2 matches 14 bases. The better agreement between TRBJ2-7 and the DNA end casts doubt on the J call. This CDR3 is 19 amino acids long. Per germline, CDR1 SGHTA and CDR2 FQGNSA. Written as DNA, the CDR3 is TGTGCCAGCAGCCCGACTAGCGGGGGGGGGCTGGGGGGTTTCTACGAGCAGTACTTC. Translated, it gives CASSPTSGGGLGGFYEQYF.

The chain combines TRBV7-9 with TRBJ2-7; 8 bases are shared with TRBD2. Trimming took 5 bases from V and 3 from J; bases not matched to a gene: 9. The CDR3 loop spans 15 amino acids. Germline V gives CDR1 SEHNR, CDR2 FQNEAQ (reference sequence). The CDR3, as DNA: TGTGCCAGCAGCCCCGAGGGACTAGGGAACTACGAGCAGTACTTC. Residues: CASSPEGLGNYEQYF.

This clonotype has at least ten counts. CDR3 region: CASSLDRAAFGAFF. The CDR3, as DNA: TGTGCCAGCAGTTTGGACAGGGCCGCCTTTGGGGCTTTCTTT. This chain links TRBV12-3 or TRBV12-4 with TRBJ1-1, with TRBD1 identical over 8 bases. This CDR3 is built from 14 residues. V dropped 3 bases and J dropped 11; count of bases not matched to a gene: 11.

In this sample, this clonotype turned up a few times. CDR3 sequence: CSARAPGGPGTDTQYF. The DNA of the CDR3 is TGCAGTGCTAGAGCCCCTGGGGGACCAGGCACAGATACGCAGTATTTT. The chain carries TRBV20-1 and TRBJ2-3; D is tentatively TRBD1 or TRBD2 (5 bases each). This CDR3 has 16 amino acids. V lost 1 base, J lost 1 base, and 15 bases lay in between. The V gene's germline CDR1 is DFQATT and CDR2 SNEGSKA (reference sequence).